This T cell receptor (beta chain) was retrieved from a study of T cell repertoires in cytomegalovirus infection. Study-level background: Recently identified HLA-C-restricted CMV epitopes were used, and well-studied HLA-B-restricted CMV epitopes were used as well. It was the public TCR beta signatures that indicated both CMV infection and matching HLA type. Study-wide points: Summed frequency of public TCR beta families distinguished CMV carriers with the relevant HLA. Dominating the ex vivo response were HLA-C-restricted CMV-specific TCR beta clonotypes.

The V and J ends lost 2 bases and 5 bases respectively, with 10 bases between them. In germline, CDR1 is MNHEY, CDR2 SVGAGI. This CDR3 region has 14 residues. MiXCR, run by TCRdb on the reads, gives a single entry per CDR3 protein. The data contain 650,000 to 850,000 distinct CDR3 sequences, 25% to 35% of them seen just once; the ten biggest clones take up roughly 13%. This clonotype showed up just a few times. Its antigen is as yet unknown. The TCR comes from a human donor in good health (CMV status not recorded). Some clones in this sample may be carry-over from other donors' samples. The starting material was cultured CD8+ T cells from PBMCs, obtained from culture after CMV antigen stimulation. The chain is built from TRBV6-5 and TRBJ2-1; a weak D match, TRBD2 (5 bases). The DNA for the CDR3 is TGTGCCAGCAGTTACCGGGAAACCAACAATGAGCAGTTCTTC. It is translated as CASSYRETNNEQFF.